The following is a T cell receptor beta chain sequence with its context. Its antigen target is currently unknown. Base qualities are missing; no much larger clone stands one base away. The record originates from a study of T cell changes during pregnancy in multiple sclerosis (dated by TCRdb to the late 2010s). For the wider study: In women with multiple sclerosis, the researchers looked at how the T cell repertoire shifted as pregnancy progressed.

Library prep was done by the immunoSEQ multiplex PCR assay. Entries here come from immuneACCESS through TCRdb and include only in-frame sequences with V and J called. Some clones fail to appear in such tables; in the studies checked, an unresolved V gene covers under half of the shortfall, and the cause of the remainder is unknown. Counted in this sample were more than 35,000 clones; 85% to 95% of them appeared once. Together, the top ten hold approximately 8.3% of the sample. CDR1 and CDR2 were assigned from the germline V gene (reference sequence) as MNHNY and SVGAGI. There are 13 amino acids in the CDR3, from cysteine to phenylalanine inclusive. CDR3 DNA only is kept here, 39 bases in frame from base 1. V and J are truncated by 6 bases and 3 bases respectively, leaving an intervening sequence of 11 bases.

This TCR derives from a female donor with multiple sclerosis, enrolled in a pregnancy study. Sample: CD8+ T cells from peripheral blood mononuclear cells, taken in the third trimester of pregnancy. This chain joins TRBV6-6 to TRBJ1-2, with no confidently assigned D gene. The CDR3 sequence is CASRPASDYGYTF. The DNA reads as follows: TGTGCCAGCAGGCCCGCATCGGACTATGGCTACACCTTC.